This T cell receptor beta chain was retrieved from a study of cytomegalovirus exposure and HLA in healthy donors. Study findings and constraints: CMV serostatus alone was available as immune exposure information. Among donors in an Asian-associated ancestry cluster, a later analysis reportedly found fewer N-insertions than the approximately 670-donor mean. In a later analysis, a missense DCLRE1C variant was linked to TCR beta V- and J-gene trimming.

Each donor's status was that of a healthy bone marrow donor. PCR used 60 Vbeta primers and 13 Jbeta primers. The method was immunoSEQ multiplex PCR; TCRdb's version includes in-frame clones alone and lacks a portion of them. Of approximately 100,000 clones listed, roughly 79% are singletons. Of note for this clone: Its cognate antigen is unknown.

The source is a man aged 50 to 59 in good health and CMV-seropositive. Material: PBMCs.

In DNA, the CDR3 is TGTGCCAGCAGCCGCCGGGACAGAAACGCCTACGAGCAGTACTTC. Protein: CASSRRDRNAYEQYF. J is TRBJ2-7 and V is TRBV5-6, with 7 bases identical to TRBD1. Trimming removed 4 bases from V and 2 bases from J; junction bases left unmatched: 9. CDR3 size: 15 residues. Per the germline V gene, CDR1 is SGHDT and CDR2 is YYEEEE.